This T cell receptor (beta chain) was sequenced during a study of cytomegalovirus exposure and HLA in healthy donors. Germline CDR1 and CDR2: MNHEY and SVGAGI. This CDR3 comprises 13 residues. Trimming took 6 bases from V and 3 from J; bases not matched to a gene: 4. Assay: immunoSEQ multiplex PCR; the TCRdb copy retains only in-frame clones and omits some. The sample holds roughly 120,000 clones, approximately 88% seen once. The TCR was taken from a young man in good health and CMV-seronegative. The sequenced sample was PBMCs. The V gene is TRBV6-5, the J gene TRBJ1-1, with 7 positions matching TRBD1. The CDR3 is CASRRTGDTEAFF. CDR3 nucleotides: TGTGCCAGCAGGCGGACAGGAGACACTGAAGCTTTCTTT.